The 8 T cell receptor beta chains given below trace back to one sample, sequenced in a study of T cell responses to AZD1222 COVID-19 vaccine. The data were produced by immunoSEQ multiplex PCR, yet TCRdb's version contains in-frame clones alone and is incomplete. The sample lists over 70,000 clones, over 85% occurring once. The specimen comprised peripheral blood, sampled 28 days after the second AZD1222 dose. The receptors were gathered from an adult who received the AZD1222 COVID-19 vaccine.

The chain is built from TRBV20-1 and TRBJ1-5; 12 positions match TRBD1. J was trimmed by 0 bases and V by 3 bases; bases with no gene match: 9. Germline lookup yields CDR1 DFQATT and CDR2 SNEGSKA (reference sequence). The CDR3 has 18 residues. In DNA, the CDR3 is TGCAGTGCTAGTCTTGGGACAGGGGGCTCTATTAGCAATCAGCCCCAGCATTTT. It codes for CSASLGTGGSISNQPQHF.

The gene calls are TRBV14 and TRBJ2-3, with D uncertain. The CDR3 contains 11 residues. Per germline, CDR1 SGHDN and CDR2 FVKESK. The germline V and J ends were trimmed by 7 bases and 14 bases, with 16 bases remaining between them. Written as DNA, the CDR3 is TGTGCCAGCACCCCGGGCACCCCCGGGTATTTT. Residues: CASTPGTPGYF. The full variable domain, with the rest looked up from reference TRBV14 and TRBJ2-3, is EAGVTQFPSHSVIEKGQTVTLRCDPISGHDNLYWYRRVMGKEIKFLLHFVKESKQDESGMPNNRFLAERTGGTYSTLKVQPAELEDSGVYFCASTPGTPGYFGPGTRLTVL.

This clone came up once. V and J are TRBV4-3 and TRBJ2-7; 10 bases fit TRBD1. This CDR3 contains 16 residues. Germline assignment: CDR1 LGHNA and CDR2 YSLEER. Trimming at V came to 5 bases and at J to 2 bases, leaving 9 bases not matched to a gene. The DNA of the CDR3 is TGCGCCAGCAGCGGGGGGACAGGGGCCCAAACCTACGAGCAGTACTTC. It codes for CASSGGTGAQTYEQYF.

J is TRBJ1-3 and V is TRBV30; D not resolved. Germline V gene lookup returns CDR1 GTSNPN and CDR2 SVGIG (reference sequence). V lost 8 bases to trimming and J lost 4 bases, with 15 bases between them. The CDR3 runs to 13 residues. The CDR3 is CATSGRSGNTIYF. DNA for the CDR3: TGTGCCACCAGTGGGAGGAGCGGAAACACCATATATTTT.

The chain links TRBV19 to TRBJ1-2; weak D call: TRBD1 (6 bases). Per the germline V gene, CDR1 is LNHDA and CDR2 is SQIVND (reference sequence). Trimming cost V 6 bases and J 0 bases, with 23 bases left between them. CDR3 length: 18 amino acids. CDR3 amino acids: CASSRVTGTQTTNYGYTF. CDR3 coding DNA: TGTGCCAGTAGCCGAGTAACCGGGACACAAACTACTAACTATGGCTACACCTTC.

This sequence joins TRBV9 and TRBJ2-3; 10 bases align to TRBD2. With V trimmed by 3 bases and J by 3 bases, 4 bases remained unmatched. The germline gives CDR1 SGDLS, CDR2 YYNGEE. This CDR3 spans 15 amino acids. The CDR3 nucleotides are TGTGCCAGCAGCGGTAGCGGGGGGATTACAGATACGCAGTATTTT. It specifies CASSGSGGITDTQYF.

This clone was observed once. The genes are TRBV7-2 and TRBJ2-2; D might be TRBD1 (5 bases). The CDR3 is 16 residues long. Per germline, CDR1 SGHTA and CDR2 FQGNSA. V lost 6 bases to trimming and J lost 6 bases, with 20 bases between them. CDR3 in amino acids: CASSQPPGRAAGELFF. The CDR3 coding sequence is TGTGCCAGCAGTCAGCCGCCGGGCAGGGCAGCCGGGGAGCTGTTTTTT.

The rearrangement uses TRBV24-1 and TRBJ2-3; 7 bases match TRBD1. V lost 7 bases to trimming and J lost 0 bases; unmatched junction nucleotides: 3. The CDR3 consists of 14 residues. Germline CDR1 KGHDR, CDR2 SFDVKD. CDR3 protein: CATSGQASTDTQYF. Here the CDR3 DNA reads TGTGCCACCAGCGGACAGGCTAGCACAGATACGCAGTATTTT.